The rows below give T cell receptor beta chains drawn from one sample of a study of T-cell memory formation after mild COVID-19. Each CDR3 protein gets one entry after TCRdb re-called the 5' RACE reads with MiXCR. The sample gives 250,000 or so distinct CDR3 sequences, about a sixth of which show up once; 23% is in the top ten. Sequencing input: PBMCs or a T cell subset sorted from them (not recorded which). These receptors were taken from a man aged 18 to 29 who had mild COVID-19 (a few samples of this study predate the infection). Cell type and time point are not known. Each CDR3 is given with its conserved first and last residue. A D gene is named only where the DNA matches it firmly. A row's size may be missing; if present it is once, few, many or a size class.

>many|-|TRBV6-6|13|TRBJ2-7
TGTGCCAGCGGAAGACCCAGGTCCTACGAGCAGTACTTC
CASGRPRSYEQYF
>-|-|TRBV6-2/TRBV6-3|14|TRBJ2-1
TGTGCCAGCAGCGACCCAGGACAGTTCTATGAGCAGTTCTTC
CASSDPGQFYEQFF
>-|TRBD1|TRBV6-5|14|TRBJ1-1
TGTGCCAGCGGAAGACAGGGGTTGGGCACTGAAGCTTTCTTT
CASGRQGLGTEAFF
>-|-|TRBV7-9|12|TRBJ2-1
TGTGCCAGCAGCTTAGTGCCTAGTTGGGTGTTCTTC
CASSLVPSWVFF
>few|-|TRBV2|11|TRBJ2-1
TGTGCCAGCAGATGGGGGAATGAGCAGTTCTTC
CASRWGNEQFF
>few|-|TRBV18|12|TRBJ2-5
TGTGCCAGCTCGGAGCTAGCGGAGACCCAGTACTTC
CASSELAETQYF
>few|-|TRBV7-9|16|TRBJ1-6
TGTGCCAGCAGCTTCACCCCGGGACCTATTGGTTCACCCTTCCACTTT
CASSFTPGPIGSPFHF
>-|-|TRBV6-2/TRBV6-3|20|TRBJ1-6
TGTGCCAGCAGAACCCTCACCCTTACCGACCGCCGGGTTGGGTATTCACCCCTCCACTTT
CASRTLTLTDRRVGYSPLHF
>-|-|TRBV29-1|11|TRBJ2-7
TGCAGCGTCGGACGCGTGTACGAGCAGTACTTC
CSVGRVYEQYF
>-|-|TRBV6-1|15|TRBJ2-1
TGTGCCAGCAACCAGGACATCCCAATTCCCAATGAGCAGTTCTTC
CASNQDIPIPNEQFF
>-|TRBD1|TRBV11-2|17|TRBJ1-6
TGTGCCAGCAGCTCTATCCGCGGGACAGGGCCGAATTCACCCCTCCACTTT
CASSSIRGTGPNSPLHF
>few|-|TRBV29-1|11|TRBJ1-2
TGCAGCGTTGTTTCAGGAGACGGCTACACCTTC
CSVVSGDGYTF
>-|-|TRBV20-1|15|TRBJ2-2
TGCAGTGCTAGAGCCCCGGGTTGGGGCACCGGGGAGCTGTTTTTT
CSARAPGWGTGELFF
>few|-|TRBV5-1|13|TRBJ1-2
TGCGCCAGCAGCTTCGACAGCCTCTATGGCTACACCTTC
CASSFDSLYGYTF
>many|-|TRBV11-1|14|TRBJ2-2
TGTGCCAGCAGCATCGGGACGGTAACCGGGGAGCTGTTTTTT
CASSIGTVTGELFF
>-|-|TRBV9|12|TRBJ2-1
TGTGCCAGCAGCGTTGCTTACAATGAGCAGTTCTTC
CASSVAYNEQFF
>few|-|TRBV29-1|15|TRBJ1-1
TGCAGCCTTCTAGGGTCCGGCCCCTGGGACACTGAAGCTTTCTTT
CSLLGSGPWDTEAFF
>-|-|TRBV5-1|16|TRBJ2-2
TGCGCCAGCAGCGGGACCGACAGTTTGAACACCGGGGAGCTGTTTTTT
CASSGTDSLNTGELFF
>-|-|TRBV6-6|14|TRBJ1-6
TGTGCCAGCAGTCCGGCAGGCCGGAATTCACCCCTCCACTTT
CASSPAGRNSPLHF
>few|-|TRBV21-1|15|TRBJ1-5
TGTGCCAGCAGCAAAGACCCTGACAGGTCCCAGCCCCAGCATTTT
CASSKDPDRSQPQHF
>few|TRBD1|TRBV27|15|TRBJ1-1
TGTGCCAGCGCCGGACAGGGTACGGGCCGAACTGAAGCTTTCTTT
CASAGQGTGRTEAFF
>few|-|TRBV12-3/TRBV12-4|12|TRBJ1-5
TGTGCCAGCAGCCTGAGGGGAGCGCCCCAGCATTTT
CASSLRGAPQHF